This TCR beta chain was captured in a study of spatial heterogeneity in lung cancer. Time point given: blood at routine non-recurrence follow-up after resection. Whole RNA, which was extracted from tumor, nontumor lung tissue or frozen PBMC, was sequenced without any cell sorting. Trimming left V 2 bases short and J 2 bases short, with 11 bases between. The CDR3 contains 15 residues. The germline V gene encodes CDR1 MNHEY and CDR2 SVGAGI. Ten or more counts support this clonotype. TCRdb called the 5' RACE reads again in MiXCR, with one record for every CDR3 protein. This sample has around 110,000 distinct CDR3 sequences; 9.5% to 15% occur once, and the top ten carry roughly 15%.

The sequenced sample was PBMCs, obtained at follow-up. The receptor comes from a male donor with early-stage non-small cell lung cancer. The rearrangement links TRBV6-5 to TRBJ2-3; tentatively, D is TRBD2 (6 bases). This chain's CDR3 is CASSYAGGTTDTQYF. The CDR3 bases are TGTGCCAGCAGTTACGCTGGGGGGACCACAGATACGCAGTATTTT.